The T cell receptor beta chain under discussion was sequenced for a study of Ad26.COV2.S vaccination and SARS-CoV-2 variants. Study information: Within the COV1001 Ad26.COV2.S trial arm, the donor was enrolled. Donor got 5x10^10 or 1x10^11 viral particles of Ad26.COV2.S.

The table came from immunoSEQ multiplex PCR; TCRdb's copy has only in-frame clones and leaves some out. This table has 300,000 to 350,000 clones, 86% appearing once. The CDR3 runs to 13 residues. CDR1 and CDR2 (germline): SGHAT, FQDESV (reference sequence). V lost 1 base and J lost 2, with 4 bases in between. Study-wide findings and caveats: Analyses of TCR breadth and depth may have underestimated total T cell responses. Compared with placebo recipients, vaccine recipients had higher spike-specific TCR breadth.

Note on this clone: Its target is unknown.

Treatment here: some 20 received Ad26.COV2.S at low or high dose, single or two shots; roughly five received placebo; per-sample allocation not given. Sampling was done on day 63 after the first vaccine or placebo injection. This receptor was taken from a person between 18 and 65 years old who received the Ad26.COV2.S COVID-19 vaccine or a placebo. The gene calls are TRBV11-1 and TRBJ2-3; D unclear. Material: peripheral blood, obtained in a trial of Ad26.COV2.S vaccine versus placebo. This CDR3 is CASSLEPTDTQYF. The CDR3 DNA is TGTGCCAGCAGCTTAGAACCCACAGATACGCAGTATTTT.